The 14 T cell receptor beta chains below were found in one sample sequenced in a study of blood T cell repertoires in COVID-19. Sequencing used immunoSEQ multiplex PCR; TCRdb keeps in-frame clones, though not all of them. The table has a few hundred thousand clones, about nine tenths seen once. Source material: peripheral blood. Receptors were obtained from a woman between 50 and 59 years old with COVID-19, enrolled during active disease.

The chain is built from TRBV6-1 and TRBJ1-5, with D maybe TRBD1 (5 bases). The CDR3 is 15 residues long. The V and J ends lost 2 bases and 5 bases respectively, with 13 bases between them. Germline V gene sequence: CDR1 MNHNS, CDR2 SASEGT. DNA of the CDR3: TGTGCCAGCAGTGAACTCCGCAGGGCTGATCAGCCCCAGCATTTT. Translating it yields CASSELRRADQPQHF.

V usage is TRBV9 and J usage is TRBJ1-5; no clear D gene. The CDR3 totals 14 residues. Trimming stripped 0 bases from V and 0 bases from J, with 4 bases between. CDR1 is SGDLS, CDR2 YYNGEE, per germline. The CDR3 DNA follows: TGTGCCAGCAGCGTAGGGCATAGCAATCAGCCCCAGCATTTT. Protein product: CASSVGHSNQPQHF.

V gene TRBV27 combines with J gene TRBJ2-1, with D possibly TRBD2 on 7 matching bases. This CDR3 has 15 residues. V was pared by 2 bases and J by 6 bases, with 14 bases between. Germline V gene sequence: CDR1 MNHEY, CDR2 SMNVEV (reference sequence). As DNA, the CDR3 is TGTGCCAGCAGTTTAAGGGGGGGAGTCGGCAATGAGCAGTTCTTC. Translated: CASSLRGGVGNEQFF.

The chain couples TRBV3-1 (or the pseudogene TRBV3-2) to TRBJ2-7; 9 nucleotides line up with TRBD1. This CDR3 contains 14 residues. V gave up 3 bases and J gave up 1 base; unmatched junction bases: 1. Germline V gives CDR1 LGHDT, CDR2 YNNKEL (reference sequence). The CDR3 protein is CASSQGTGSYEQYF. CDR3 coding DNA: TGTGCCAGCAGCCAGGGGACAGGGTCCTACGAGCAGTACTTC.

Points on this clone: The sample holds other DNA sequences that translate to the same CDR3. The V and J genes are TRBV9 and TRBJ1-2; 7 nucleotides agree with TRBD1. Germline trimming cut 0 bases from V and 5 bases from J; bases unmatched to any gene: 4. CDR3 length: 14 residues. Per the germline V gene, CDR1 is SGDLS and CDR2 is YYNGEE. The CDR3, as DNA: TGTGCCAGCAGCGTAGTAGGGGGCAGTTATGGCTACACCTTC. Encoded protein: CASSVVGGSYGYTF.

This chain links TRBV7-3 with TRBJ2-7; 9 bases are a match to TRBD1. The CDR3 is made up of 16 amino acids. Germline CDR1 reads SGHTA; CDR2 reads FQGTGA. V shed 2 bases, J shed 0 bases, and the junction held 5 bases outside the gene matches. In DNA, the CDR3 is TGTGCCAGCAGCTTAGCCGGGACAGGGTCCTCCTACGAGCAGTACTTC. The encoded protein is CASSLAGTGSSYEQYF.

This clone was counted a single time. The gene calls are TRBV7-3 and TRBJ1-3; D is possibly TRBD1 (6 bases). Germline CDR1 is SGHTA and CDR2 is FQGTGA. This CDR3 has 16 amino acids. The V end was cut by 4 bases, the J end by 4 bases, with 17 bases between. The CDR3 reads CASSSRRRGHGNTIYF. CDR3 DNA: TGTGCCAGCAGCTCCCGAAGACGGGGACACGGAAACACCATATATTTT.

The J gene is TRBJ1-2, the V gene TRBV6-5; TRBD1 matches at 8 bases. The germline CDR1 and CDR2 sequences are MNHEY and SVGAGI. With V trimmed by 11 bases and J by 8 bases, 10 bases remained unmatched. The CDR3 length is 12 residues. In DNA, the CDR3 is TGTGCCGGCTGGACAGGGCAAGGGGGCTACACCTTC. Its protein product is CAGWTGQGGYTF.

V and J are TRBV10-3 and TRBJ2-7; 9 nucleotides line up with TRBD1. Germline V gene lookup returns CDR1 ENHRY and CDR2 SYGVKD. Trimming took 10 bases from V and 6 from J; bases not matched to a gene: 13. The CDR3 has 14 amino acids. The CDR3 DNA follows: TGTGCCACCAAGGGGGACAGGGCGGTCGGCGAGCAGTACTTC. Translating it yields CATKGDRAVGEQYF.

The J gene is TRBJ2-5, the V gene TRBV19; TRBD2 might be the D (5 bases). This CDR3 has 13 amino acids. Germline values: CDR1 LNHDA, CDR2 SQIVND (reference sequence). The V and J ends lost 5 bases and 2 bases respectively, with 9 bases between them. CDR3 amino acids: CASSFREQETQYF. For the CDR3, the DNA is TGTGCCAGTAGTTTCCGGGAACAAGAGACCCAGTACTTC.

The V gene is TRBV3-1 (or the pseudogene TRBV3-2), the J gene TRBJ1-4; no clear D. This CDR3 is built from 20 residues. The V gene's germline CDR1 is LGHDT and CDR2 YNNKEL (reference sequence). The germline V and J ends were trimmed by 0 bases and 7 bases, with 27 bases remaining between them. This CDR3 is CASSQDGPRPRPVSGEKLFF. The CDR3 coding sequence is TGTGCCAGCAGCCAAGATGGCCCCCGGCCAAGGCCGGTTTCAGGTGAAAAACTGTTTTTT.

The V gene is TRBV12-3 or TRBV12-4, the J gene TRBJ1-1; perhaps TRBD1 as D (5 bases). V lost 8 bases and J lost 4, with 11 bases in between. The CDR3 is made up of 12 amino acids. The CDR3 DNA follows: TGTGCCAGCCTCGGGGGTATCACTGAAGCTTTCTTT. Translation gives CASLGGITEAFF.

J is TRBJ1-2 and V is TRBV7-6; D is uncertain. The CDR3 runs 13 residues. The germline V gene encodes CDR1 SGHVS and CDR2 FNYEAQ. V was shortened by 4 bases and J by 8 bases, with 14 bases between the two germline ends. CDR3 coding DNA: TGTGCCAGCAGCTCGAAGAGGGATGAGGGCTACACCTTC. Translated: CASSSKRDEGYTF.

The chain is built from TRBV20-1 and TRBJ1-2, with D unclear. Germline V gene lookup returns CDR1 DFQATT and CDR2 SNEGSKA (reference sequence). This CDR3 contains 15 residues. Trimming cost V 3 bases and J 1 base, with 15 bases left between them. This CDR3 reads CSASIFPRDNYGYTF. The CDR3 DNA sequence: TGCAGTGCTAGTATTTTCCCGCGGGATAACTATGGCTACACCTTC.